Below are 3 T cell receptor beta chains sequenced from a single sample in a study of response to subunit inactivated influenza vaccine. TCRdb used MiXCR to reprocess the RT-PCR reads, holding one entry per CDR3 protein. This sample has just over 300,000 distinct CDR3 sequences, with roughly 22% found just once. The sequenced sample was PBMCs from blood, obtained less than 22 months after vaccination. These receptors were taken from a man aged 50 to 69 who received an inactivated influenza vaccine.

As DNA, the CDR3 is TGTGCCAGCAGTTGGGGGACAGGGTGGTCGGGACCCCAAGAGACCCAGTACTTC. This sequence encodes CASSWGTGWSGPQETQYF. The chain links TRBV12-3 or TRBV12-4 to TRBJ2-5, with 9 bases identical to TRBD1. This CDR3 has 18 amino acids. V shed 4 bases, J shed 1 base, and the junction held 13 bases outside the gene matches.

In its sample, this clonotype was seen a few times. The chain has TRBV20-1 and TRBJ2-1; 14 bases agree with TRBD2. With V trimmed by 0 bases and J by 2 bases, 12 bases remained unmatched. This CDR3 has 20 amino acids. Germline V gene lookup returns CDR1 DFQATT and CDR2 SNEGSKA (reference sequence). The CDR3, as DNA: TGCAGTGCTAGAGATCGGGGGGGGACTAGCGGGAGTAGAACCTACAATGAGCAGTTCTTC. It yields the protein CSARDRGGTSGSRTYNEQFF.

This clonotype has at least ten counts. The genes are TRBV5-1 and TRBJ2-7, with D perhaps TRBD1 or TRBD2 (5 bases each). CDR1 is SGHRS, CDR2 YFSETQ, per germline. The CDR3 contains 14 residues. V gave up 1 base and J gave up 2 bases, with 10 bases separating them. The CDR3 coding sequence is TGCGCCAGCAGCTTGAGGGACGGAGCCTACGAGCAGTACTTC. Protein product: CASSLRDGAYEQYF.